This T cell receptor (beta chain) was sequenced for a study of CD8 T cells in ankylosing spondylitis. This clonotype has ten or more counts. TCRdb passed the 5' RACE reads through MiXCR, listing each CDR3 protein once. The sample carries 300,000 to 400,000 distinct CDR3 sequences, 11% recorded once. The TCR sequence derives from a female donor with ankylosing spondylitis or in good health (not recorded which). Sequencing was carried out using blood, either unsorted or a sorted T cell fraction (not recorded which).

CDR3 nucleotide sequence: TGCAGTGCTAGAGTCGTAGGGGCGGTGATAACCGAGCAGTACTTC. Its translation is CSARVVGAVITEQYF. J is TRBJ2-7 and V is TRBV20-1, with D possibly TRBD1 on 5 matching bases. CDR1 DFQATT and CDR2 SNEGSKA come from the germline V gene (reference sequence). The V and J ends lost 1 base and 6 bases respectively, with 19 bases between them. The CDR3 covers 15 residues.